This T cell receptor (beta chain) was sequenced in a study of T cells in Graves' hyperthyroidism and ophthalmopathy. Study-wide results and caveats: Ophthalmopathy stood apart from stable hyperthyroidism in a 13 V-J model. The model foresaw ophthalmopathy a median roughly 6 months prior to onset.

Graves' hyperthyroidism showing no ophthalmopathy progression within 18 months was considered stable. Aged 18 to 65, the patients had hyperthyroidism that was newly diagnosed and had lasted under 2 months. This clonotype was counted at least ten times. Its antigen remains unknown. A much more abundant neighbour one base away suggests this may be a read error. Looked up from germline, CDR1 is MNHNS and CDR2 is SASEGT. V lost 0 bases to trimming and J lost 3 bases, with 0 bases between them. The CDR3 is 11 amino acids. Regions amplified from RNA transcripts were the TCR beta CDR3 regions. In the first-round RT-PCR of the TCR CDR3, the HTBI primer set was used. TCRdb re-derived calls from the multiplex PCR reads in MiXCR, one entry per CDR3 protein. The sample holds under 700,000 distinct CDR3 sequences; 46% are singletons and the top ten take 6.5% to 9%.

The sequence was obtained from a woman aged 18-29 years with Graves' hyperthyroidism. This chain connects TRBV6-1 to TRBJ2-7, with no clear D. The sample consisted of peripheral blood or thyroid tissue (not recorded which). The DNA for the CDR3 is TGTGCCAGCAGTGAAGCCTACGAGCAGTACTTC. It encodes CASSEAYEQYF.